This entry features one T cell receptor (beta chain) sequence. This sample is drawn from a study of blood T cell repertoires in COVID-19. Overall study: Acute and convalescent COVID-19 samples came from the United States, Italy and Spain. Sources were T cells, B-cell-depleted T cells, or PBMCs; the material itself was cDNA or gDNA.

Methods used by the authors: Amplifying reference gene primers gave estimates of nucleated cell counts. Measured with immunoSEQ multiplex PCR; TCRdb has only the in-frame clones, and not every one. V, J and clone size are taken as reported in that table, and D and trimming were inferred from the DNA itself. The profile shows approximately 280,000 clones, about 89% of them singletons. This CDR3 has 15 amino acids. Germline V CDR1 and CDR2: KGHDR, SFDVKD. Germline trimming cut 3 bases from V and 2 bases from J; bases unmatched to any gene: 5. This chain joins TRBV24-1 and TRBJ2-5, with 7 bases identical to TRBD1. The specimen sequenced was peripheral blood. The TCR originated in a middle-aged man with acute or convalescent COVID-19. CDR3 residues: CATSDPRQGQETQYF. In DNA, the CDR3 is TGTGCCACCAGTGATCCGAGACAGGGACAAGAGACCCAGTACTTC.